A selection of T cell receptor beta chains follows, all from one sample in a study of blood T cell repertoires in COVID-19. Repertoires were generated with immunoSEQ multiplex PCR, while TCRdb's copy carries only in-frame clones and drops some. The sample carries about 140,000 clones, about 80% recorded once. Material for sequencing was peripheral blood. The receptors here all came from an older woman with acute or convalescent COVID-19. Each CDR3 is given with its conserved first and last residue. A D gene is named only where the DNA matches it firmly. Part of the rows lack a size; the others show once, few, many or a class for expanded clones.

V gene: TRBV3-1/TRBV3-2; D gene: TRBD1; clone size: few; J gene: TRBJ1-5; CDR3 protein: CASSRDSRVQPQHF; CDR3 DNA: TGTGCCAGCAGCCGGGACAGCCGGGTTCAGCCCCAGCATTTT
V gene: TRBV30; D gene: TRBD1; clone size: .; J gene: TRBJ1-5; CDR3 protein: CAWSATGDQPQHF; CDR3 DNA: TGTGCCTGGAGCGCCACAGGGGATCAGCCCCAGCATTTT
V gene: TRBV7-3; D gene: TRBD2; clone size: .; J gene: TRBJ2-7; CDR3 protein: CASSLSGAGGGEQYF; CDR3 DNA: TGTGCCAGCAGCTTAAGTGGGGCGGGAGGCGGCGAGCAGTACTTC
V gene: TRBV5-6; D gene: TRBD2; clone size: .; J gene: TRBJ2-7; CDR3 protein: CASSLGTSGRGEQYF; CDR3 DNA: TGTGCCAGCAGCTTGGGGACTAGCGGGCGAGGCGAGCAGTACTTC
V gene: TRBV7-2; D gene: .; clone size: once; J gene: TRBJ1-5; CDR3 protein: CASSPPTGYSNQPQHF; CDR3 DNA: TGTGCCAGCAGCCCCCCCACAGGGTATAGCAATCAGCCCCAGCATTTT
V gene: TRBV28; D gene: .; clone size: .; J gene: TRBJ1-5; CDR3 protein: CASSFPGGGGDQPQHF; CDR3 DNA: TGTGCCAGCAGTTTTCCGGGGGGCGGAGGGGATCAGCCCCAGCATTTT
V gene: TRBV2; D gene: TRBD1; clone size: .; J gene: TRBJ2-7; CDR3 protein: CASSEDRGSEQYF; CDR3 DNA: TGTGCCAGCAGTGAGGACAGGGGTAGCGAGCAGTACTTC
V gene: TRBV9; D gene: .; clone size: .; J gene: TRBJ1-1; CDR3 protein: CASSVVTGNSEAFF; CDR3 DNA: TGTGCCAGCAGCGTAGTCACAGGAAACTCTGAAGCTTTCTTT
V gene: TRBV9; D gene: TRBD2; clone size: .; J gene: TRBJ2-1; CDR3 protein: CASSLSPGLAGGSYNEQFF; CDR3 DNA: TGTGCCAGCAGCCTCTCCCCGGGACTAGCGGGAGGGAGTTACAATGAGCAGTTCTTC
V gene: TRBV11-3; D gene: .; clone size: .; J gene: TRBJ2-3; CDR3 protein: CASSLGLDEGTQYF; CDR3 DNA: TGTGCCAGCAGCTTAGGGCTAGACGAGGGTACGCAGTATTTT
V gene: TRBV7-8; D gene: TRBD1; clone size: .; J gene: TRBJ2-1; CDR3 protein: CASSFDFMAGGNEQFF; CDR3 DNA: TGTGCCAGCAGCTTTGATTTTATGGCAGGGGGCAATGAGCAGTTCTTC
V gene: TRBV2; D gene: .; clone size: .; J gene: TRBJ1-5; CDR3 protein: CASSRSDGGNQPQHF; CDR3 DNA: TGTGCCAGCAGTAGGTCGGACGGGGGCAATCAGCCCCAGCATTTT
V gene: TRBV14; D gene: .; clone size: few; J gene: TRBJ2-7; CDR3 protein: CASSQWGLSYEQYF; CDR3 DNA: TGTGCCAGCAGCCAATGGGGCCTGTCCTACGAGCAGTACTTC
V gene: TRBV28; D gene: .; clone size: few; J gene: TRBJ1-1; CDR3 protein: CASSFPLITEAFF; CDR3 DNA: TGTGCCAGCAGTTTCCCTCTTATCACTGAAGCTTTCTTT
V gene: TRBV19; D gene: .; clone size: .; J gene: TRBJ1-5; CDR3 protein: CASSIQVSDQPQHF; CDR3 DNA: TGTGCCAGTAGTATCCAGGTCTCAGATCAGCCCCAGCATTTT
V gene: TRBV9; D gene: .; clone size: .; J gene: TRBJ1-1; CDR3 protein: CASSYGRVDTEAFF; CDR3 DNA: TGTGCCAGCAGCTACGGGCGGGTGGATACTGAAGCTTTCTTT
V gene: TRBV2; D gene: TRBD1; clone size: .; J gene: TRBJ1-3; CDR3 protein: CASSEGQGNSGNTIYF; CDR3 DNA: TGTGCCAGCAGTGAGGGACAGGGGAACTCTGGAAACACCATATATTTT
V gene: TRBV30; D gene: .; clone size: .; J gene: TRBJ1-1; CDR3 protein: CAWRLTGGTEAFF; CDR3 DNA: TGTGCCTGGAGGCTGACGGGAGGTACTGAAGCTTTCTTT
V gene: TRBV5-4; D gene: TRBD1; clone size: .; J gene: TRBJ2-1; CDR3 protein: CASSPGQGNPYNEQFF; CDR3 DNA: TGTGCCAGCAGCCCGGGACAGGGTAACCCCTACAATGAGCAGTTCTTC
V gene: TRBV7-9; D gene: .; clone size: .; J gene: TRBJ2-1; CDR3 protein: CASSLAGVEQFF; CDR3 DNA: TGTGCCAGCAGCTTAGCCGGGGTTGAGCAGTTCTTC
V gene: TRBV11-2; D gene: TRBD1; clone size: .; J gene: TRBJ2-1; CDR3 protein: CASSFRRGQPYNEQFF; CDR3 DNA: TGTGCCAGCAGCTTTAGAAGGGGACAGCCTTACAATGAGCAGTTCTTC
V gene: TRBV5-1; D gene: .; clone size: .; J gene: TRBJ2-1; CDR3 protein: CASSLDLVASYNEQFF; CDR3 DNA: TGCGCCAGCAGCTTGGACCTCGTAGCCTCCTACAATGAGCAGTTCTTC
V gene: TRBV6-4; D gene: TRBD1; clone size: .; J gene: TRBJ1-5; CDR3 protein: CASSESSGTDQPQHF; CDR3 DNA: TGTGCCAGCAGTGAGAGTTCCGGGACAGATCAGCCCCAGCATTTT
V gene: TRBV5-5; D gene: TRBD1; clone size: .; J gene: TRBJ2-1; CDR3 protein: CASSNDRGRNEQFF; CDR3 DNA: TGTGCCAGCAGCAATGACAGGGGTAGAAATGAGCAGTTCTTC